These 17 T cell receptor beta chains originate from one sample sequenced in a study of shared clonotypes between healthy human individuals. The method was immunoSEQ multiplex PCR; TCRdb's version includes in-frame clones alone and lacks a portion of them. The sample lists 2 million to 3 million clones, 93% seen once, with roughly 0.36% in the top ten. The sample was naive CD4+ T cells from PBMCs. Regarding subset: CD45RA+ positively selected. These receptors were taken from a man younger than 35 in good health. Some clones in this sample may be carry-over from other donors' samples.

Points on this clone: Other DNA sequences in this specimen translate into the identical CDR3. This chain joins TRBV28 and TRBJ1-2; D uncertain. Looked up from germline, CDR1 is MDHEN and CDR2 is SYDVKM. Trimming cost V 3 bases and J 0 bases, with 5 bases left between them. The CDR3 is 13 amino acids. The chain's CDR3 is CASSFGANYGYTF. CDR3 DNA sequence: TGTGCCAGCAGTTTTGGGGCTAACTATGGCTACACCTTC.

The J gene is TRBJ1-1, the V gene TRBV28; 8 positions agree with TRBD1. The CDR3 totals 13 residues. Germline CDR1 and CDR2: MDHEN and SYDVKM. J lost 3 bases, V lost 8 bases, and 5 bases had no gene match. CDR3 loop: CASGIQGDTEAFF. CDR3 bases: TGTGCCAGCGGAATACAGGGGGACACTGAAGCTTTCTTT.

The CDR3 reads CASSKDRDRQPQHF. CDR3 in DNA: TGTGCCAGCAGTAAGGACAGGGATCGACAGCCCCAGCATTTT. J is TRBJ1-5 and V is TRBV6-5; TRBD1 aligns across 8 bases. Germline values: CDR1 MNHEY, CDR2 SVGAGI. V gave up 5 bases and J gave up 7 bases; unmatched junction bases: 7. This CDR3 is built from 14 residues.

The chain carries TRBV7-2 and TRBJ2-1; no definite D call. With 0 bases removed from V and 6 bases from J, the gap between germline ends came to 12 bases. There are 15 residues in the CDR3. The germline CDR1 and CDR2 sequences are SGHTA and FQGNSA. CDR3 DNA sequence: TGTGCCAGCAGCTTAGCCGTTGGGTACCCCAATGAGCAGTTCTTC. It translates to CASSLAVGYPNEQFF. The full variable domain, completed using reference TRBV7-2 and TRBJ2-1, is GAGVSQSPSNKVTEKGKDVELRCDPISGHTALYWYRQSLGQGLEFLIYFQGNSAPDKSGLPSDRFSAERTGGSVSTLTIQRTQQEDSAVYLCASSLAVGYPNEQFFGPGTRLTVL.

The rearrangement links TRBV18 to TRBJ1-3; D unresolved. Trimming took 2 bases from V and 0 from J, leaving 17 bases between them. The CDR3 runs to 18 residues. The germline gives CDR1 KGHSH, CDR2 LQKENI. The chain's CDR3 is CASSPFTRTANSGNTIYF. The CDR3 region has the DNA TGTGCCAGCTCACCATTCACTAGGACGGCGAACTCTGGAAACACCATATATTTT.

V and J are TRBV28 and TRBJ1-4; a weak D match, TRBD1 (6 bases). The CDR3 runs to 13 residues. Per germline, CDR1 MDHEN and CDR2 SYDVKM. The V end was cut by 7 bases, the J end by 5 bases, with 11 bases between. CDR3 DNA: TGTGCCAGCACGTTTGGGGGCAATGAAAAACTGTTTTTT. Its protein product is CASTFGGNEKLFF.

The chain combines TRBV9 with TRBJ2-5, with D tentatively TRBD1 (6 bases). The V end was cut by 3 bases, the J end by 5 bases, with 20 bases between. Per the germline V gene, CDR1 is SGDLS and CDR2 is YYNGEE. This CDR3 contains 16 residues. In DNA form, the CDR3 reads TGTGCCAGCAGCGCATGGGGGCCAGGAAGGGGCGAGACCCAGTACTTC. Protein sequence: CASSAWGPGRGETQYF.

With regard to this clone: Other DNA sequences of this sample code for an identical CDR3. The V gene is TRBV7-2, the J gene TRBJ2-3; D gene ambiguous. V was clipped by 1 base and J by 0 bases, with 5 bases between them. This CDR3 contains 14 residues. CDR1 is SGHTA, CDR2 FQGNSA, per germline. CDR3 loop: CASSLGSSTDTQYF. The CDR3 nucleotides read TGTGCCAGCAGCTTAGGGTCGAGCACAGATACGCAGTATTTT.

The chain is built from TRBV2 and TRBJ2-3; the D gene is possibly TRBD1 (5 bases). The CDR3 sequence is 13 residues long. In germline, CDR1 is SNHLY, CDR2 FYNNEI. The ends were cut back, 6 bases at V and 2 bases at J, with 9 bases in the middle. Written as DNA, the CDR3 is TGTGCCAGCAGCTGGGGCTCCACAGATACGCAGTATTTT. Translated, it gives CASSWGSTDTQYF.

This rearrangement joins TRBV2 to TRBJ2-5; 7 bases are a match to TRBD1. V gave up 4 bases and J gave up 2 bases; unmatched junction bases: 7. The CDR3 spans 15 residues. Germline loops: CDR1 SNHLY, CDR2 FYNNEI. The CDR3, as DNA: TGTGCCAGCAGTGGACAGGGTATGGGACAAGAGACCCAGTACTTC. Its translation: CASSGQGMGQETQYF.

The V call is TRBV5-4, the J call TRBJ2-7; 9 bases are a match to TRBD1. With 0 bases clipped from V and 3 bases from J, the junction kept 4 bases outside the gene matches. The CDR3 contains 15 residues. Germline-derived CDR1 and CDR2 are SGHNT and YYREEE (reference sequence). The CDR3 sequence is CASSLGGDRVYEQYF. CDR3 nucleotides: TGTGCCAGCAGCTTGGGAGGGGACAGGGTCTACGAGCAGTACTTC.

This sequence joins TRBV28 and TRBJ2-3; D call uncertain. CDR1 and CDR2 from the germline V gene are MDHEN and SYDVKM. The CDR3 is 15 residues long. The V end was cut by 5 bases, the J end by 4 bases, with 16 bases between. This CDR3 reads CASSLGPLGSDTQYF. DNA of the CDR3: TGTGCCAGCAGTCTAGGCCCCCTGGGCTCAGATACGCAGTATTTT. The complete variable domain, with remaining parts taken from reference TRBV28 and TRBJ2-3, reads DVKVTQSSRYLVKRTGEKVFLECVQDMDHENMFWYRQDPGLGLRLIYFSYDVKMKEKGDIPEGYSVSREKKERFSLILESASTNQTSMYLCASSLGPLGSDTQYFGPGTRLTVL.

This chain joins TRBV19 and TRBJ2-5; weak D call: TRBD2 (5 bases). Trimming removed 1 base from V and 4 bases from J, with 7 bases in between. CDR3 size: 13 residues. Looked up from germline, CDR1 is LNHDA and CDR2 is SQIVND (reference sequence). The CDR3 sequence: CASSIVEGETQYF. CDR3 in DNA: TGTGCCAGTAGTATAGTAGAGGGAGAGACCCAGTACTTC.

With regard to this clone: At one of its ends the junction is not consistent with the germline gene, which may arise from a read error. J is TRBJ2-7 and V is TRBV27, with TRBD1 matching over 9 bases. Looked up from germline, CDR1 is MNHEY and CDR2 is SMNVEV (reference sequence). CDR3 length: 15 residues. CDR3 in amino acids: CVSRLLGQGFNEQYF. CDR3 DNA: TGTGTCAGCAGACTGTTGGGACAGGGCTTCAACGAGCAGTACTTC.

The chain carries TRBV15 and TRBJ1-2; TRBD1 aligns across 9 bases. Germline V gene data show CDR1 as LNHNV and CDR2 as YYDKDF (reference sequence). The CDR3 consists of 16 residues. The ends lost 1 base at V and 6 bases at J; junction bases unmatched: 9. In DNA, the CDR3 is TGTGCCACCAGCAGAGGGGGTACACAGGGGGCGCATGGCTACACCTTC. As protein: CATSRGGTQGAHGYTF.

V is TRBV28 and J is TRBJ1-5, with a weak D call TRBD1 (6 bases). The germline V gene has CDR1 MDHEN and CDR2 SYDVKM. V was shortened by 7 bases and J by 2 bases, with 9 bases between the two germline ends. The CDR3 runs to 13 residues. CDR3 residues: CASKRQGNQPQHF. The CDR3, as DNA: TGTGCCAGCAAAAGACAGGGCAATCAGCCCCAGCATTTT.

V gene TRBV5-1 combines with J gene TRBJ2-1, with D perhaps matching TRBD2 (6 bases). The length of the CDR3 is 14 residues. In germline, CDR1 is SGHRS, CDR2 YFSETQ. The ends were cut back, 4 bases at V and 9 bases at J, with 17 bases in the middle. The CDR3 region is CASSGDSGGGEQFF. The DNA for the CDR3 is TGCGCCAGCAGCGGGGACTCCGGTGGGGGTGAGCAGTTCTTC. The complete variable domain, with remaining parts taken from reference TRBV5-1 and TRBJ2-1, reads KAGVTQTPRYLIKTRGQQVTLSCSPISGHRSVSWYQQTPGQGLQFLFEYFSETQRNKGNFPGRFSGRQFSNSRSEMNVSTLELGDSALYLCASSGDSGGGEQFFGPGTRLTVL.